These 14 T cell receptor beta chains originate from one sample sequenced in a study of technical replicates of blood from several donors. This table comes from immunoSEQ multiplex PCR, and its TCRdb copy is limited to in-frame clones, with some not included. The table lists approximately 58,000 clones, 75% to 90% of them singletons. The sample taken for sequencing was PBMCs. The receptors were gathered from a human donor in good health. Some clones in this sample may be carry-over from other donors' samples.

The rearrangement links TRBV10-3 to TRBJ2-3; 7 nucleotides agree with TRBD1. CDR1 and CDR2 from the germline V gene are ENHRY and SYGVKD. V shed 6 bases and J 2 bases; nucleotides not matched to a gene: 8. The CDR3 runs to 15 residues. In DNA, the CDR3 is TGTGCCATCAGAATAACAGGGGAACCCACAGATACGCAGTATTTT. Translating gives CAIRITGEPTDTQYF.

In this sample, this clone turned up once. This chain connects TRBV4-3 to TRBJ1-2; 10 bases match TRBD1. Trimming cost V 4 bases and J 5 bases; bases outside gene matches: 10. The CDR3 totals 16 residues. Germline assignment: CDR1 LGHNA and CDR2 YSLEER. CDR3 nucleotides: TGCGCCAGCAGCCCTACCTGGGGACAGGGGATATATGGCTACACCTTC. Its translation is CASSPTWGQGIYGYTF.

This chain uses TRBV6-1 with TRBJ2-7, with D perhaps matching TRBD2 (6 bases). This CDR3 has 16 amino acids. From germline, CDR1 is MNHNS and CDR2 SASEGT. Trimming removed 0 bases from V and 5 bases from J, with 17 bases in between. The CDR3: CASSEASGEGMDEQYF. DNA for the CDR3: TGTGCCAGCAGTGAAGCTAGCGGAGAGGGCATGGACGAGCAGTACTTC.

The chain uses TRBV30 and TRBJ1-2; D is uncertain. Looked up from germline, CDR1 is GTSNPN and CDR2 is SVGIG (reference sequence). The V and J ends lost 3 bases and 14 bases respectively, with 16 bases between them. The CDR3 runs to 11 residues. CDR3 coding DNA: TGTGCCTGGAGAGCTATAGGAAGCGTTACCTTC. It is translated as CAWRAIGSVTF.

This chain joins TRBV10-3 and TRBJ2-6; D call uncertain. Germline-derived CDR1 and CDR2 are ENHRY and SYGVKD. Deletions cut 1 base from V and 0 bases from J, with 4 bases between. The CDR3 totals 15 residues. The CDR3 loop is CAISEWASGANVLTF. As DNA, the CDR3 is TGTGCCATCAGTGAGTGGGCCTCTGGGGCCAACGTCCTGACTTTC.

V and J are TRBV15 and TRBJ1-1, with 7 bases fitting TRBD1. This CDR3 has 15 amino acids. Trimming removed 8 bases from V and 7 bases from J; junction bases left unmatched: 16. CDR1 and CDR2 (germline): LNHNV, YYDKDF (reference sequence). CDR3 bases: TGTGCCACCGGACGGACAGGCGCCTACCCAGGTGAAGCTTTCTTT. As protein: CATGRTGAYPGEAFF.

The gene calls are TRBV4-3 and TRBJ1-2, with D tentatively TRBD1 (5 bases). This CDR3 comprises 15 residues. Germline V gene lookup returns CDR1 LGHNA and CDR2 YSLEER. The V and J ends lost 0 bases and 6 bases respectively, with 14 bases between them. The CDR3 sequence is CASSQETGRGNGYTF. The CDR3 region has the DNA TGCGCCAGCAGCCAAGAAACAGGCCGTGGCAATGGCTACACCTTC.

V usage is TRBV7-2 and J usage is TRBJ1-2; 9 bases line up with TRBD1. This CDR3 region has 14 residues. Germline CDR1 SGHTA, CDR2 FQGNSA. V dropped 6 bases and J dropped 7; count of bases not matched to a gene: 9. CDR3 region: CASRPSGQGTGYTF. As DNA, the CDR3 is TGTGCCAGCAGGCCTAGCGGACAGGGGACTGGCTACACCTTC.

The chain combines TRBV7-3 with TRBJ2-3, with 16 nucleotides matching TRBD2. Germline V lookup: CDR1 SGHTA, CDR2 FQGTGA. The CDR3 has 16 residues. The V and J ends lost 5 bases and 7 bases, in that order; junction bases with no gene match: 6. The CDR3 DNA follows: TGTGCCAGCAGCAAACAGGGACTAGCGGGAGGGAATACGCAGTATTTT. Its translation: CASSKQGLAGGNTQYF.

This chain joins TRBV7-9 and TRBJ2-7; TRBD2 aligns across 7 bases. CDR1 is SEHNR, CDR2 FQNEAQ, per germline (reference sequence). This CDR3 region has 15 residues. The trim removed 2 bases at V and 2 bases at J, leaving 6 bases unmatched. CDR3 protein: CASSLNSGFTYEQYF. Here the CDR3 DNA reads TGTGCCAGCAGCTTAAATAGCGGGTTTACCTACGAGCAGTACTTC.

The chain combines TRBV9 with TRBJ2-4, with D tentatively TRBD2 (6 bases). V was shortened by 3 bases and J by 7 bases, with 20 bases between the two germline ends. CDR3 length: 16 amino acids. The germline V gene has CDR1 SGDLS and CDR2 YYNGEE. This CDR3 is CASSAQTGGAGNIQYF. In DNA, the CDR3 is TGTGCCAGCAGCGCCCAGACGGGCGGGGCTGGGAACATTCAGTACTTC.

The chain links TRBV4-1 to TRBJ2-5, with TRBD2 identical over 9 bases. After removal of 1 base from V and 9 bases from J, the junction contained 3 bases not matched to a gene. The CDR3 runs to 13 residues. Germline V CDR1 and CDR2: MGHRA, YSYEKL. The DNA for the CDR3 is TGCGCCAGCAGCCAAGTCCGGACTAGCGCCCAGTACTTC. Translating gives CASSQVRTSAQYF.

This chain's CDR3 is CASSFRAGGSSYNEQFF. In DNA, the CDR3 is TGTGCCAGCAGCTTCAGGGCAGGGGGCAGCTCCTACAATGAGCAGTTCTTC. The chain carries TRBV14 and TRBJ2-1; 8 bases are shared with TRBD1. Germline-derived CDR1 and CDR2 are SGHDN and FVKESK. Trimming removed 5 bases from V and 0 bases from J; junction bases left unmatched: 9. The CDR3 totals 17 residues.

The V call is TRBV5-4, the J call TRBJ2-7; TRBD1 matches at 8 bases. With V trimmed by 2 bases and J by 5 bases, 3 bases remained unmatched. This CDR3 region has 13 residues. Germline V lookup: CDR1 SGHNT, CDR2 YYREEE (reference sequence). As DNA, the CDR3 is TGTGCCAGCAGCTTATGGACAGGGCACGAGCAGTACTTC. Translation gives CASSLWTGHEQYF.